A single sample gave rise to the 22 T cell receptor beta chains below, sequenced in a study of T cell responses to AZD1222 COVID-19 vaccine. Only in-frame clones appear in the TCRdb table, and some are missing; sequencing was by immunoSEQ multiplex PCR. The sample has 77,000 or so clones, approximately 89% seen once. The starting material was peripheral blood, obtained 28 days after the second AZD1222 dose. Receptors originate from an adult who received the AZD1222 COVID-19 vaccine.

V is TRBV12-5 and J is TRBJ2-7, with 8 nucleotides matching TRBD2. The CDR3 sequence is 14 residues long. Per the germline V gene, CDR1 is LGHNT and CDR2 is FRNRAP. The V gene end was trimmed by 5 bases and the J gene end by 4 bases; junction bases not matched to a gene: 7. CDR3 loop: CASGPGLAEYEQYF. The DNA of the CDR3 is TGTGCTAGTGGTCCCGGACTAGCTGAATACGAGCAGTACTTC.

The genes are TRBV7-3 and TRBJ2-5; the match to TRBD2 covers 7 bases. The CDR3 totals 15 residues. Germline V gives CDR1 SGHTA, CDR2 FQGTGA. Trimming cost V 1 base and J 5 bases; bases outside gene matches: 7. For the CDR3, the DNA is TGTGCCAGCAGCTTAAAAGCGGGGTGGTCGGAGACCCAGTACTTC. Translation gives CASSLKAGWSETQYF.

The CDR3 here is CATSDPHRDGEQYF. DNA for the CDR3: TGTGCCACCAGTGATCCCCACAGGGACGGGGAGCAGTACTTC. The V and J genes are TRBV24-1 and TRBJ2-7, with a weak D call TRBD1 (6 bases). The CDR3 covers 14 residues. Trimming shortened V by 3 bases and J by 7 bases, and 15 bases separated the two germline ends. Germline V lookup: CDR1 KGHDR, CDR2 SFDVKD.

The V and J genes are TRBV19 and TRBJ1-5; 7 positions match TRBD1. V trimming: 6 bases; J trimming: 0 bases; junction bases outside the gene matches: 11. CDR3 length equals 17 residues. CDR1 is LNHDA, CDR2 SQIVND, per germline (reference sequence). The CDR3 DNA is TGTGCCAGTAGGAGGGATGGGACAGCGTATAGCAATCAGCCCCAGCATTTT. Translation: CASRRDGTAYSNQPQHF. Drawing the rest from reference TRBV19 and TRBJ1-5, the complete variable domain is DGGITQSPKYLFRKEGQNVTLSCEQNLNHDAMYWYRQDPGQGLRLIYYSQIVNDFQKGDIAEGYSVSREKKESFPLTVTSAQKNPTAFYLCASRRDGTAYSNQPQHFGDGTRLSIL.

The chain is built from TRBV28 and TRBJ1-6; a weak D match, TRBD1 (6 bases). The CDR3 contains 15 residues. Germline loops: CDR1 MDHEN, CDR2 SYDVKM. V gave up 3 bases and J gave up 9 bases, with 15 bases separating them. The CDR3 reads CASSFRGRGFSPLHF. The CDR3 nucleotides are TGTGCCAGCAGTTTTCGGGGAAGGGGGTTTTCACCCCTCCACTTT.

The sample holds one count of this clone. The V gene is TRBV30, the J gene TRBJ1-1, with TRBD1 identical over 7 bases. The CDR3 runs to 12 residues. CDR1 is GTSNPN, CDR2 SVGIG, per germline (reference sequence). V was pared by 3 bases and J by 4 bases, with 2 bases of the junction left unmatched. This chain's CDR3 is CAWSRGGTEAFF. DNA of the CDR3: TGTGCCTGGAGCAGGGGGGGCACTGAAGCTTTCTTT. The full variable domain, completed using reference TRBV30 and TRBJ1-1, is SQTIHQWPATLVQPVGSPLSLECTVEGTSNPNLYWYRQAAGRGLQLLFYSVGIGQISSEVPQNLSASRPQDRQFILSSKKLLLSDSGFYLCAWSRGGTEAFFGQGTRLTVV.

The rearrangement uses TRBV7-9 and TRBJ2-3; 8 nucleotides line up with TRBD2. Germline V gene lookup returns CDR1 SEHNR and CDR2 FQNEAQ (reference sequence). The V segment lost 5 bases and the J segment 5 bases; nucleotides outside the gene matches: 15. There are 17 residues in the CDR3. CDR3 in amino acids: CASSEDLLSGSGDTQYF. DNA for the CDR3: TGTGCCAGCAGCGAAGACCTCCTGAGCGGGAGTGGAGATACGCAGTATTTT.

The gene calls are TRBV7-2 and TRBJ1-5, with D perhaps matching TRBD1 (6 bases). Per the germline V gene, CDR1 is SGHTA and CDR2 is FQGNSA. The length of the CDR3 is 16 residues. V lost 1 base and J 1 base, leaving 11 bases between the germline ends. The CDR3 is CASSLVGGASNQPQHF. In DNA form, the CDR3 reads TGTGCCAGCAGCTTAGTGGGGGGGGCGAGCAATCAGCCCCAGCATTTT. Full variable domain (outside the CDR3, taken from reference TRBV7-2 and TRBJ1-5): GAGVSQSPSNKVTEKGKDVELRCDPISGHTALYWYRQSLGQGLEFLIYFQGNSAPDKSGLPSDRFSAERTGGSVSTLTIQRTQQEDSAVYLCASSLVGGASNQPQHFGDGTRLSIL.

The V gene is TRBV28, the J gene TRBJ1-4; TRBD1 is a possible D gene (5 bases). The CDR3 covers 14 residues. The germline V and J ends were trimmed by 2 bases and 8 bases, with 12 bases remaining between them. CDR1 and CDR2 from the germline V gene are MDHEN and SYDVKM. Here the CDR3 DNA reads TGTGCCAGCAGTTTAGTGGGGGATTTGGAAAAACTGTTTTTT. It translates to CASSLVGDLEKLFF.

This clone has just one count. The CDR3: CASSQAPTDTQYF. CDR3 sequence (DNA): TGTGCCAGCAGCCAAGCCCCCACAGATACGCAGTATTTT. This rearrangement joins TRBV3-1 (or the pseudogene TRBV3-2) to TRBJ2-3; D not resolved. V was clipped by 1 base and J by 2 bases, with 4 bases between them. The V gene's germline CDR1 is LGHDT and CDR2 YNNKEL (reference sequence). The CDR3 length is 13 residues.

The chain uses TRBV19 and TRBJ2-5; TRBD2 is a possible D gene (6 bases). V shed 6 bases and J shed 3 bases, with 17 bases lying between them. The CDR3 is 15 residues long. CDR1 and CDR2 (germline): LNHDA, SQIVND (reference sequence). This CDR3 is CASRQKGGQKETQYF. The CDR3 DNA sequence: TGTGCCAGTAGGCAGAAAGGAGGGCAGAAAGAGACCCAGTACTTC.

This rearrangement joins TRBV6-5 to TRBJ1-1, with D unresolved. The V gene lost 8 bases and the J gene lost 3 bases, with 13 bases spanning the gap. This CDR3 has 13 residues. CDR1 and CDR2 from the germline V gene are MNHEY and SVGAGI. In DNA form, the CDR3 reads TGTGCCAGCCACCCCCAGGTAGACACTGAAGCTTTCTTT. Translating gives CASHPQVDTEAFF.

The chain combines TRBV5-1 with TRBJ1-4; D unresolved. The germline V gene encodes CDR1 SGHRS and CDR2 YFSETQ. There are 13 residues in the CDR3. Trimming shortened V by 0 bases and J by 4 bases, and 4 bases separated the two germline ends. CDR3 DNA: TGCGCCAGCAGCTTGGTCGGTAATGAAAAACTGTTTTTT. Translating it yields CASSLVGNEKLFF.

This chain connects TRBV7-2 to TRBJ2-1; 7 nucleotides match TRBD1. Per the germline V gene, CDR1 is SGHTA and CDR2 is FQGNSA. The J segment lost 15 bases and the V segment lost 5 bases, leaving 13 bases of the junction unmatched. The CDR3 is 13 amino acids. The CDR3: CASSHLGQEILFF. The CDR3 DNA is TGTGCCAGCAGCCACCTAGGACAGGAAATTTTGTTCTTC.

The gene calls are TRBV19 and TRBJ2-1, with TRBD2 matching 11 bases. Germline CDR1 and CDR2: LNHDA and SQIVND (reference sequence). The CDR3 has 14 residues. With 6 bases clipped from V and 7 bases from J, the junction kept 5 bases outside the gene matches. CDR3: CASRLAGVGNEQFF. Written as DNA, the CDR3 is TGTGCCAGTAGACTAGCGGGAGTGGGTAATGAGCAGTTCTTC. The entire variable domain, with the rest obtained from reference TRBV19 and TRBJ2-1, is as follows: DGGITQSPKYLFRKEGQNVTLSCEQNLNHDAMYWYRQDPGQGLRLIYYSQIVNDFQKGDIAEGYSVSREKKESFPLTVTSAQKNPTAFYLCASRLAGVGNEQFFGPGTRLTVL.

This clone was recorded once. The chain carries TRBV27 and TRBJ2-5, with D perhaps given as TRBD1 or TRBD2 (5 bases each). CDR1 and CDR2 from the germline V gene are MNHEY and SMNVEV (reference sequence). V lost 3 bases, J lost 9 bases, and 20 bases lay in between. This CDR3 comprises 15 residues. In DNA, the CDR3 is TGTGCCAGCAGTTTGGGGGTGAATCTATTAAGATCCCAGTACTTC. This encodes CASSLGVNLLRSQYF.

V usage is TRBV28 and J usage is TRBJ2-6; D remains ambiguous. Germline values: CDR1 MDHEN, CDR2 SYDVKM. The length of the CDR3 is 14 residues. V gave up 6 bases and J gave up 4 bases, with 10 bases separating them. The CDR3 nucleotides are TGTGCCAGCAGCCTAATCGTAGGGGCCAACGTCCTGACTTTC. This codes for CASSLIVGANVLTF.

This clone was recorded only once. V is TRBV18 and J is TRBJ2-7; TRBD2 matches 7 bases. With V trimmed by 1 base and J by 5 bases, 2 bases remained unmatched. The CDR3 is made up of 13 amino acids. Germline V CDR1 and CDR2: KGHSH, LQKENI. CDR3 region: CASSPLGGDEQYF. CDR3 coding DNA: TGTGCCAGCTCACCACTGGGGGGGGACGAGCAGTACTTC.

The rearrangement uses TRBV5-1 and TRBJ1-3, with D uncertain. V was pared by 8 bases and J by 6 bases, with 18 bases between. Per germline, CDR1 SGHRS and CDR2 YFSETQ. The CDR3 is 14 residues long. The CDR3 region is CASSPSAGSNTIYF. CDR3 nucleotides: TGCGCCAGTTCGCCATCGGCAGGATCAAACACCATATATTTT.

The chain links TRBV4-2 to TRBJ1-2; possible D gene TRBD1, 6 bases. CDR3 size: 16 residues. The V end lost 0 bases, the J end lost 4 bases, and 15 bases lay between the germline ends. The V gene's germline CDR1 is LGHNA and CDR2 YNFKEQ. The CDR3 nucleotides read TGTGCCAGCAGCCAAGATTACACAGGGCTTATCTATGGCTACACCTTC. It encodes CASSQDYTGLIYGYTF.

The V and J genes are TRBV28 and TRBJ2-7; D possibly corresponds to TRBD1 (6 bases). V was cut by 7 bases and J by 0 bases, with 22 bases left in between. Germline V lookup: CDR1 MDHEN, CDR2 SYDVKM. The CDR3 covers 17 residues. The DNA for the CDR3 is TGTGCCAGCAATGAGGGGGACCCTGTAATGGGCTCCTACGAGCAGTACTTC. Translated: CASNEGDPVMGSYEQYF.

V and J are TRBV5-1 and TRBJ1-4, with 7 bases aligning to TRBD1. J lost 4 bases, V lost 0 bases, and 9 bases had no gene match. Germline V gene data show CDR1 as SGHRS and CDR2 as YFSETQ. The CDR3 totals 17 residues. The CDR3 here is CASSLVGQPTINEKLFF. As DNA, the CDR3 is TGCGCCAGCAGCTTGGTGGGACAGCCAACCATTAATGAAAAACTGTTTTTT.